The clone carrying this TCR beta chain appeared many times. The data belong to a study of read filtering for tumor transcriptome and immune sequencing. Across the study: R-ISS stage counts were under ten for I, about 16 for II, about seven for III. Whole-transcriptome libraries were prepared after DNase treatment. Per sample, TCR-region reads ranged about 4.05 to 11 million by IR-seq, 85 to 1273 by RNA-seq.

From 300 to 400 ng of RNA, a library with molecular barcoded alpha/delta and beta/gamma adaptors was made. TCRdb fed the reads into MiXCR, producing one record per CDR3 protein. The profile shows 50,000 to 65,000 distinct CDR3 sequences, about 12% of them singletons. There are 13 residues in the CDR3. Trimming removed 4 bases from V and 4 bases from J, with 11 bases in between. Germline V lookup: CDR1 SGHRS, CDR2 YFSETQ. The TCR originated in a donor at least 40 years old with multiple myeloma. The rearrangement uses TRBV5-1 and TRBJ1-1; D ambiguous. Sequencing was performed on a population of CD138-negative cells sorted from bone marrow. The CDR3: CASSPAEVTEAFF. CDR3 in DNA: TGCGCCAGCAGCCCCGCAGAGGTCACTGAAGCTTTCTTT.